The clone carrying this T cell receptor beta chain was seen a single time. A much larger clone lies a single base off, so this may be a read error. TRAV- and TRBV-specific primers primed first-strand cDNA, covering alpha and beta chains. PCR amplification of the TCRs was performed with Phusion for 20 PCR cycles, and it relied on a constant-region primer together with a V-primer adapter. TCRdb fed the reads into MiXCR, producing one record per CDR3 protein. The sample carries around 100,000 distinct CDR3 sequences, around a fifth recorded once. The data were obtained in a study of low-dose radiotherapy and immunotherapy resistance in tumors. About the research overall: It was 1 Gy per fraction every two weeks that Cohort 2 received, adding up to 13 Gy over 26 weeks. Every two weeks patients got nivolumab 240 mg flat dose, plus ipilimumab 1 mg/kg every six weeks, intravenously.

Germline values: CDR1 MNHEY, CDR2 SVGEGT. The CDR3 loop spans 14 amino acids. Time point indicated: after trial treatment. The treatment was: LDRT plus nivolumab, ipilimumab, low-dose cyclophosphamide and aspirin (RACIN trial). The donors, trial participants, received nivolumab, ipilimumab, aspirin, low-dose cyclophosphamide and low-dose radiotherapy. J is TRBJ1-6 and V is TRBV6-2 or TRBV6-3; no reliable D call. Specimen: PBMCs, collected after low-dose radiotherapy plus immunotherapy. This clonotype was obtained from a female donor with ovarian cancer. The CDR3, as DNA: TGTGCCAGCAGTGCGAGCTCCTATAATTCACCCCCCCACTTT. This gives the protein CASSASSYNSPPHF.